This entry lists 2 T cell receptor beta chains sequenced from one sample in a study of identical twins (TCRdb year 2016). The library was produced with 5' RACE. Sequencing relied on an Illumina HiSeq 2000. Clones were called with MiXCR by TCRdb after fastp trimmed the public reads at Q25, and only in-frame beta chains were retained. Rows are unified per CDR3 protein, each entry keeping the most common DNA and genes. Counted in this sample were nearly 900,000 distinct CDR3 sequences; approximately 13% of them appeared once. Of the sample, about 1.6% falls within the top ten clones. The same data also went into a second study, on yellow fever vaccine responses in identical twins.

What was sequenced was PBMCs. These receptor sequences come from a woman younger than 30 in good health.

The chain links TRBV27 to TRBJ2-7; 10 nucleotides line up with TRBD1. Germline V gene data show CDR1 as MNHEY and CDR2 as SMNVEV (reference sequence). The CDR3 loop spans 17 amino acids. Unmatched junction bases numbered 13, after V lost 2 bases and J lost 6 bases. This CDR3 reads CASSLKFRQGAMVEQYF. In DNA form, the CDR3 reads TGTGCCAGCAGTTTAAAATTCCGACAGGGGGCCATGGTCGAGCAGTACTTC.

A note on this clonotype: A junction boundary mismatches the germline segment, possibly from a read error. The rearrangement uses TRBV3-1 and TRBJ1-1; D possibly corresponds to TRBD1 (6 bases). Germline CDR1 is LGHDT and CDR2 is YNNKEL (reference sequence). The length of the CDR3 is 17 residues. The CDR3 sequence: CATSRPPGGERNTEAFF. Written as DNA, the CDR3 is TGTGCCACCAGCCGCCCTCCGGGGGGCGAGAGAAACACTGAAGCTTTCTTT.